The source of this T cell receptor beta chain is a study of cytomegalovirus exposure and HLA in healthy donors. Study overall: For the 300 to 450 genotyped donors, 81% fell within the Caucasian-associated ancestry cluster. Broader study findings: Immune exposure was documented only through CMV serostatus.

With 60 Vbeta and 13 Jbeta primers, the PCR was carried out. Profiled with immunoSEQ multiplex PCR; TCRdb holds only in-frame clones, not every one. This repertoire includes about 150,000 clones. Germline V lookup: CDR1 MNHNY, CDR2 SVGAGI (reference sequence). V dropped 0 bases and J dropped 2 bases, with 11 bases sitting between them. The CDR3 runs 16 residues. Worth noting for this clone: Its antigen is as yet unknown.

The TCR was taken from a young man in good health and CMV-seronegative. The sequenced sample was PBMCs. The chain recombines TRBV6-6 with TRBJ1-5; a possible D gene is TRBD1 (5 bases). CDR3 sequence: CASSYSGGRGNQPQHF. In DNA, the CDR3 is TGTGCCAGCAGTTACTCGGGTGGCAGGGGCAATCAGCCCCAGCATTTT.